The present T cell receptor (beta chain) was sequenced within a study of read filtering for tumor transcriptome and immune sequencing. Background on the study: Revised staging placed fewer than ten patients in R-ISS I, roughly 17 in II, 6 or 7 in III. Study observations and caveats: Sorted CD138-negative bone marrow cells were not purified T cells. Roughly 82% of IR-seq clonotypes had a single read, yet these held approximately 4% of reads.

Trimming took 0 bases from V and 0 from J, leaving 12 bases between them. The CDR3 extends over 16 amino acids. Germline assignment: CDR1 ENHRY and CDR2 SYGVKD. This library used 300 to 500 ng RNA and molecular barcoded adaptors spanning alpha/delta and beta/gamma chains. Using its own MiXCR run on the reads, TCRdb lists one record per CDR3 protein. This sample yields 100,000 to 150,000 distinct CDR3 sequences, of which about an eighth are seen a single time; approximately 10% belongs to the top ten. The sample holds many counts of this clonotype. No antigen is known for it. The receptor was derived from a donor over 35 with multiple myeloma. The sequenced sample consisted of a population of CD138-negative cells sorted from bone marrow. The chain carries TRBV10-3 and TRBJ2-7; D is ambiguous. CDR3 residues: CAISESLGRNSYEQYF. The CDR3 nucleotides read TGTGCCATCAGTGAGTCTCTCGGACGGAACTCCTACGAGCAGTACTTC.